This T cell receptor beta chain comes out of a study of cytomegalovirus exposure and HLA in healthy donors. The CDR3 has 12 residues. CDR1 MDHEN and CDR2 SYDVKM come from the germline V gene. V gave up 7 bases and J gave up 7 bases, with 13 bases separating them. 60 Vbeta and 13 Jbeta primers were used in PCR. The method was immunoSEQ multiplex PCR; TCRdb's version includes in-frame clones alone and lacks a portion of them. Of around 180,000 clones in the sample, approximately 80% are singletons; the top ten hold around 6.1%. Regarding this clone: Its cognate antigen is unknown.

Study-level results: In a later analysis, HLA-C alleles had the fewest associated TCRs, DRB1 alleles the most. An ancestry cluster, one associated with Asian ancestry, reportedly showed fewer N-insertions than the 666-donor mean in a later analysis. A previous analysis found most TCR beta V segments productive roughly 90% or roughly 30% of the time. In a later analysis, several top co-occurrence clusters appeared linked to parvovirus B19, influenza, CMV and Epstein-Barr virus.

The TCR originated in a woman in her twenties or thirties in good health and CMV-seropositive. The chain employs TRBV28 and TRBJ1-2; no clear D. Sequencing used PBMCs. The CDR3 coding sequence is TGTGCCAGCACCACGGAGGGCCCTGGCTACACCTTC. Its protein product is CASTTEGPGYTF.